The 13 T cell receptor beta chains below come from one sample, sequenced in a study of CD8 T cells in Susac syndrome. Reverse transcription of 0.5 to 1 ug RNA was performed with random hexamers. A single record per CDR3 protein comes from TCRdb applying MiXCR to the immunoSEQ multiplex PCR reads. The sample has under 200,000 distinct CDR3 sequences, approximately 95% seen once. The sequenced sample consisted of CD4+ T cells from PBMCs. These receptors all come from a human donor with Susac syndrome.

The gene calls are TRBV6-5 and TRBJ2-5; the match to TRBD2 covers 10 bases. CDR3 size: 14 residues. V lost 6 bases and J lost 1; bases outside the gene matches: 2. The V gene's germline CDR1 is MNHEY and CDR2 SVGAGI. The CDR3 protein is CASRLAGIQETQYF. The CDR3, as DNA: TGTGCCAGCAGACTAGCGGGGATCCAAGAGACCCAGTACTTC.

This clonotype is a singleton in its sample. The chain's CDR3 is CASSLEQGYNSPLHF. For the CDR3, the DNA is TGTGCCAGCAGCTTAGAACAGGGCTATAATTCACCCCTCCACTTT. The chain recombines TRBV7-2 with TRBJ1-6; TRBD1 is a possible D gene (6 bases). Trimming took 1 base from V and 3 from J, leaving 7 bases between them. The CDR3 sequence is 15 residues long. Germline CDR1 and CDR2: SGHTA and FQGNSA.

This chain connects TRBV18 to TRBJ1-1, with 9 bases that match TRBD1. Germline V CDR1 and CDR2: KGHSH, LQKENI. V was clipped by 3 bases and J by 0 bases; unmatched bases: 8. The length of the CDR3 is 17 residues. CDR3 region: CASSPAVGQGLNTEAFF. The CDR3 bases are TGTGCCAGCTCACCCGCCGTCGGACAGGGGTTGAACACTGAAGCTTTCTTT.

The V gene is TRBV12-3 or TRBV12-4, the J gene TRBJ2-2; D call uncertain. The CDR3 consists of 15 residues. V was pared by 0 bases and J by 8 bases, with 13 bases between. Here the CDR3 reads CASSLAGLLSGELFF. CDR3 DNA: TGTGCCAGCAGTTTAGCAGGTCTACTTTCGGGGGAGCTGTTTTTT.

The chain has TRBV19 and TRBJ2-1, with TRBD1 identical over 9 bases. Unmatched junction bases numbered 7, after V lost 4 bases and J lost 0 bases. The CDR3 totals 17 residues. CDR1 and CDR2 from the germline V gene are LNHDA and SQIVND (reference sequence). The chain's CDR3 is CASSRDRAQSSYNEQFF. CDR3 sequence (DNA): TGTGCCAGTAGTAGGGACAGGGCCCAGAGCTCCTACAATGAGCAGTTCTTC.

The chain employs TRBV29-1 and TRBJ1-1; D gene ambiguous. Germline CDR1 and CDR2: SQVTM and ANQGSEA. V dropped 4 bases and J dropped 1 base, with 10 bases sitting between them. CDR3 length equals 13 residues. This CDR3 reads CSVVWGRNTEAFF. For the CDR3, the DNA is TGCAGCGTTGTTTGGGGAAGGAACACTGAAGCTTTCTTT.

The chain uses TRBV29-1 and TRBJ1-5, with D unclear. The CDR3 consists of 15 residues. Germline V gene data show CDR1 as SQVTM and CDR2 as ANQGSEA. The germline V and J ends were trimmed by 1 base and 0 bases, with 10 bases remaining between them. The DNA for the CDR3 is TGCAGCGTTGAAGTTGAACAGTATAGCAATCAGCCCCAGCATTTT. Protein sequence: CSVEVEQYSNQPQHF.

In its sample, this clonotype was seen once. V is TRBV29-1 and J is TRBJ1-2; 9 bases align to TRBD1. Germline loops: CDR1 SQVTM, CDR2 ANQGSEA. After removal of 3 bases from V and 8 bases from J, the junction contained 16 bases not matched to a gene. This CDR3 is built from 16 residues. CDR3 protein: CSVEGAGTGFFRGYTF. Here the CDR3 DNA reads TGCAGCGTTGAGGGGGCCGGGACAGGGTTCTTTCGGGGCTACACCTTC. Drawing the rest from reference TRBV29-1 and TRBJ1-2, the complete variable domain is SAVISQKPSRDICQRGTSLTIQCQVDSQVTMMFWYRQQPGQSLTLIATANQGSEATYESGFVIDKFPISRPNLTFSTLTVSNMSPEDSSIYLCSVEGAGTGFFRGYTFGSGTRLTVV.

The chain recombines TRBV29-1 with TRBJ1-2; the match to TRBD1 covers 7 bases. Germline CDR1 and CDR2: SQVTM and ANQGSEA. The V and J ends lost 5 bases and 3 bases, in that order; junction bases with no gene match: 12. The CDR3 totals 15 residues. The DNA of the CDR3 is TGCAGCGTTTTTGACAGGGCCAATCCTTACTATGGCTACACCTTC. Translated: CSVFDRANPYYGYTF.

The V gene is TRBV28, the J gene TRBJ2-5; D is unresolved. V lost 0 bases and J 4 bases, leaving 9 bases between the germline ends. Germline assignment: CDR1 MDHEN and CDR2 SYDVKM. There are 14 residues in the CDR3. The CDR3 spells CASSLWSLGETQYF. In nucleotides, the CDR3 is TGTGCCAGCAGTTTATGGTCCCTGGGAGAGACCCAGTACTTC.

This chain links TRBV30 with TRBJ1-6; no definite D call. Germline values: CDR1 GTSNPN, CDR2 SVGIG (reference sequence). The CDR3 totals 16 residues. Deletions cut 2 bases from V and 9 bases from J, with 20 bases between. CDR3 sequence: CAWSPLRPGYGSPLHF. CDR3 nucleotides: TGTGCCTGGAGTCCGCTCCGTCCCGGGTATGGTTCACCCCTCCACTTT.

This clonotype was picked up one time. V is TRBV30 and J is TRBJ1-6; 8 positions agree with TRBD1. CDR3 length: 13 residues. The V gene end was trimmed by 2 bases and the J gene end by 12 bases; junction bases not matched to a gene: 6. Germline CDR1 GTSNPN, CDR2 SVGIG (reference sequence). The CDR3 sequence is CAWSRGQGGPLHF. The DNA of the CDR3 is TGTGCCTGGAGTCGTGGACAGGGCGGACCCCTCCACTTT.

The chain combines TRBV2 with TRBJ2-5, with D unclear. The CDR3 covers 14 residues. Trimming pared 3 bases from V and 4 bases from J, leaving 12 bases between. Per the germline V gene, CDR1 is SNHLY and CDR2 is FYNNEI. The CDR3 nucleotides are TGTGCCAGCAGTGATACAGTCCCCAGAGAGACCCAGTACTTC. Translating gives CASSDTVPRETQYF.